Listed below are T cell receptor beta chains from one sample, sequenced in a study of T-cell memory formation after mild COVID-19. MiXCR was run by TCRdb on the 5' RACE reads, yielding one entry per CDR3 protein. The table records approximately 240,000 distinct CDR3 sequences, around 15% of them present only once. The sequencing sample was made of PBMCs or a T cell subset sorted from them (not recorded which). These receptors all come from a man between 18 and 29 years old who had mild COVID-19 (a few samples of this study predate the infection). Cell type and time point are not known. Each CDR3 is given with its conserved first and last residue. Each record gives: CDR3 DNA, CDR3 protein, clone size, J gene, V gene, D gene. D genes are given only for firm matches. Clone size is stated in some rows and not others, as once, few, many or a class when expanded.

TGTGCCAGCAGTTACGCCGCAAGTAGGAACGGAAACACCATATATTTT,CASSYAASRNGNTIYF,few,TRBJ1-3,TRBV6-5,.
TGTGCCAGCAGCGCCCGGGGGGATACGCAGTATTTT,CASSARGDTQYF,.,TRBJ2-3,TRBV9,.
TGTGCCAGCAGCCTCCGGGTGGACGATGGCTACACCTTC,CASSLRVDDGYTF,.,TRBJ1-2,TRBV5-5,.
TGTGCCAGCAGTCTAGACAGGGGTGGACCTTACGAGCAGTACTTC,CASSLDRGGPYEQYF,.,TRBJ2-7,TRBV12-3/TRBV12-4,TRBD1
TGTGCCAGCAGCGCACACCAGAACACTGAAGCTTTCTTT,CASSAHQNTEAFF,few,TRBJ1-1,TRBV7-3,.
TGTGCCATCAGTGTAACGGGGTCTGACTCCTACAATGAGCAGTTCTTC,CAISVTGSDSYNEQFF,few,TRBJ2-1,TRBV10-3,.
TGCGCCAGCAGCCGACGGGCCTCTTGGGATGAGCAGTTCTTC,CASSRRASWDEQFF,.,TRBJ2-1,TRBV4-3,.
TGTGCCACCAGCAACGGACTAGCGGGGGGGCGGAATGAGCAGTTCTTC,CATSNGLAGGRNEQFF,few,TRBJ2-1,TRBV24-1,TRBD2
TGCAGTGCTAGAGATCTAGCGGTCTCCTACAATGAGCAGTTCTTC,CSARDLAVSYNEQFF,.,TRBJ2-1,TRBV20-1,TRBD2
TGTGCCACCAGTCGAGCTGGTAACACCGGGGAGCTGTTTTTT,CATSRAGNTGELFF,few,TRBJ2-2,TRBV24-1,.
TGTGCCACCAGCACCCGACAGGGAGCAGATACGCAGTATTTT,CATSTRQGADTQYF,.,TRBJ2-3,TRBV15,TRBD1
TGTGCCAGCAGCCAATATTTCCGGGAGACCCAGTACTTC,CASSQYFRETQYF,few,TRBJ2-5,TRBV7-2,.
TGTGCCAGCAGTTGGACAGGAGCCTCCTCACCCCTCCACTTT,CASSWTGASSPLHF,.,TRBJ1-6,TRBV6-2/TRBV6-3,TRBD1
TGCGCCAGCAGCTTGGGAGCCGCCACCTTCTACACCTTC,CASSLGAATFYTF,few,TRBJ1-2,TRBV5-1,.
TGTGCCAGCAGTCCCTCGTACGGGACTAGCATAGAGACCCAGTACTTC,CASSPSYGTSIETQYF,few,TRBJ2-5,TRBV6-6,TRBD2
TGTGCCAGCAGTTTGTCCCGTAATATCGGGACCTACAATTATAGCAATCAGCCCCAGCATTTT,CASSLSRNIGTYNYSNQPQHF,few,TRBJ1-5,TRBV12-3/TRBV12-4,.
TGCGCCAGCAGCTCGGACAGCCATTATTCCTACGAGCAGTACTTC,CASSSDSHYSYEQYF,.,TRBJ2-7,TRBV5-1,.
TGCGCCAGCAGCTGGGATCGGGTCAACGTCCTGACTTTC,CASSWDRVNVLTF,.,TRBJ2-6,TRBV5-1,.
TGTGCCAGCAGTACCGATACCCTAGCCAAAAACATTCAGTACTTC,CASSTDTLAKNIQYF,.,TRBJ2-4,TRBV28,.
TGTGCCAGCAGCATTCCGGGGGCCGGCCGAAATGAAAAACTGTTTTTT,CASSIPGAGRNEKLFF,few,TRBJ1-4,TRBV5-6,.
TGTGCCAGCAAGCAGGACAGGGAGGTTGGAAACACCATATATTTT,CASKQDREVGNTIYF,.,TRBJ1-3,TRBV6-5,TRBD1
TGTGCCAGCAGTTACTCGAATTGGGGTACTGAAGCTTTCTTT,CASSYSNWGTEAFF,.,TRBJ1-1,TRBV6-2/TRBV6-3,.
TGCGCCAGCCGTTCGGGGGTGAACACCGGGGAGCTGTTTTTT,CASRSGVNTGELFF,.,TRBJ2-2,TRBV5-1,.
TGCAGTGCTTGGGACAGGGGTGAAAAACTGTTTTTT,CSAWDRGEKLFF,few,TRBJ1-4,TRBV20-1,TRBD1
TGTGCCAGCACCGGTCAAGAGACCCAGTACTTC,CASTGQETQYF,.,TRBJ2-5,TRBV12-3/TRBV12-4,.
TGCGCCAGCAGCTTGGGCAGTTATAACAATGAGCAGTTCTTC,CASSLGSYNNEQFF,few,TRBJ2-1,TRBV5-1,.
TGCGCCAGCAGCGGTGGGACAGGGCAGCGTGGAGCTTTCTTT,CASSGGTGQRGAFF,many,TRBJ1-1,TRBV5-1,TRBD1
TGTGCCAGCACCGTCGACTATTTTGGCTACAATGAGCAGTTCTTC,CASTVDYFGYNEQFF,many,TRBJ2-1,TRBV12-3/TRBV12-4,.
TGTGCCAGCAGCTATATGGCGACAGGGTTGAGCTACACCTTC,CASSYMATGLSYTF,few,TRBJ1-2,TRBV5-6,TRBD1
TGTGCCAGCAGCTTGGGACAGGGGGCGTTTTCACCCCTCCACTTT,CASSLGQGAFSPLHF,few,TRBJ1-6,TRBV7-9,TRBD1
TGTGCCAGCAGCTCGGGACTGCTGGAGACCCAGTACTTC,CASSSGLLETQYF,few,TRBJ2-5,TRBV5-6,.
TGTGCCACCAGCCGAGAGCGGCAAAACTACAATGAGCAGTTCTTC,CATSRERQNYNEQFF,.,TRBJ2-1,TRBV15,.
TGTGCCAGCAGCTTATTGACCTCTGGAAACACCATATATTTT,CASSLLTSGNTIYF,.,TRBJ1-3,TRBV7-9,.
TGCGCCAGCAGCTTGGGACAGGTTAGCACAGATACGCAGTATTTT,CASSLGQVSTDTQYF,.,TRBJ2-3,TRBV5-1,.
TGTGCCAGCACCCCCGTCTCGGCTAGCCCACCGAGTCAGACAGATACGCAGTATTTT,CASTPVSASPPSQTDTQYF,few,TRBJ2-3,TRBV7-9,.
TGTGCCAGCAGTTACCCACCGATCCTCGTGTGGGAGCAGTACTTC,CASSYPPILVWEQYF,.,TRBJ2-7,TRBV6-2/TRBV6-3,.
TGTGCCAGCAGCTCGGGGTACGACGAGCAGTACTTC,CASSSGYDEQYF,few,TRBJ2-7,TRBV7-6,.
TGTGCCAGCAGCTTCACCCAAGATCAGCCCCAGCATTTT,CASSFTQDQPQHF,.,TRBJ1-5,TRBV7-2,.
TGTGCCAGCAATGGAGGGCAGGCGAAGGGGCCCCAGTACTTC,CASNGGQAKGPQYF,.,TRBJ2-5,TRBV28,.
TGTGCCAGCAGCTTAAACCCCGGGAGGGGGCGCACAGATACGCAGTATTTT,CASSLNPGRGRTDTQYF,few,TRBJ2-3,TRBV7-2,.
TGTGCCAGCAGTTTTTTGGACAGGGTCGTCTATGGCTACACCTTC,CASSFLDRVVYGYTF,many,TRBJ1-2,TRBV12-3/TRBV12-4,TRBD1
TGTGCCAGCAGGCTCTTGGGGCAGGGGTCGAACACTGAAGCTTTCTTT,CASRLLGQGSNTEAFF,few,TRBJ1-1,TRBV6-5,.
TGTGCCAGCAGCCTCTACGGGGACAGCAATCAGCCCCAGCATTTT,CASSLYGDSNQPQHF,few,TRBJ1-5,TRBV5-5,.
TGTGCCAGCAGCGTGGAGGCGCGGATGAACACTGAAGCTTTCTTT,CASSVEARMNTEAFF,few,TRBJ1-1,TRBV9,.
TGTGCCTGGAAGTGGAGAGGGGAAAAACTGTTTTTT,CAWKWRGEKLFF,once,TRBJ1-4,TRBV30,.
TGTGCCAGCTTCGAGTGGGAAACGAATGAGCAGTTCTTC,CASFEWETNEQFF,.,TRBJ2-1,TRBV6-2/TRBV6-3,.
TGTGCCAGCAGCTTAAGATTTCGGCGGGACAATGAGCAGTTCTTC,CASSLRFRRDNEQFF,.,TRBJ2-1,TRBV11-2,.
TGTGCCAGCGCGAGAGACGGCTTTGGGCATCAGCCCCAGCATTTT,CASARDGFGHQPQHF,few,TRBJ1-5,TRBV19,.
TGTGCCAGCAGCTTTATCCTAAGGACAGGGGGTAGAACCGGGGAGCTGTTTTTT,CASSFILRTGGRTGELFF,.,TRBJ2-2,TRBV7-2,TRBD1
TGTGCCAGCAGCCAGGGGACAGCCTCTGGAAACACCATATATTTT,CASSQGTASGNTIYF,.,TRBJ1-3,TRBV12-3/TRBV12-4,TRBD1
TGTGCCAGCAGCTTCCTTCCGGGGGGTGATGAGCAGTTCTTC,CASSFLPGGDEQFF,many,TRBJ2-1,TRBV7-2,TRBD2
TGTGCCAGCAGCTTGGCACCCCAGGCAGTGTGGGATACGCAGTATTTT,CASSLAPQAVWDTQYF,.,TRBJ2-3,TRBV5-6,.
TGCGCCAGCAGCCAAGAGGCGACTGGTCTTGGCACAGATACGCAGTATTTT,CASSQEATGLGTDTQYF,.,TRBJ2-3,TRBV4-3,.